These T cell receptor beta chains were read from a single sample in a study of CD8+ T cells in alopecia areata. Sequenced by immunoSEQ multiplex PCR; TCRdb stores in-frame clones only, minus some. The sample shows 90,000 to 150,000 clones, about 50% of them seen only once. The sample consisted of CD4+ T cells sorted from blood, taken at week 4, from a patient treated with tofacitinib. The receptors were sampled from a human donor with alopecia areata. CDR3s include the opening cysteine and the closing phenylalanine or tryptophan. D genes are given only for firm matches. Clone size is shown for a subset of rows, as once, few, many or a class of expanded clone.

>NA|TRBV7-9|TRBD1|TRBJ1-2
CASSLGQGIWGYTF
TGTGCCAGCAGCTTGGGACAGGGGATTTGGGGCTACACCTTC
>few|TRBV5-1|NA|TRBJ2-5
CASSPSLETQYF
TGCGCCAGCAGCCCGAGCTTGGAGACCCAGTACTTC
>NA|TRBV30|NA|TRBJ1-2
CAWSPPNLGGGYTF
TGTGCCTGGAGCCCTCCCAACCTCGGAGGGGGCTACACCTTC
>few|TRBV5-6|NA|TRBJ1-5
CASSQDTNQPQHF
TGTGCCAGCAGCCAAGACACGAATCAGCCCCAGCATTTT
>NA|TRBV7-8|NA|TRBJ1-4
CASSLGNLQAGSRFF
TGTGCCAGCAGCTTAGGGAATCTGCAGGCTGGGAGTAGGTTTTTT
>NA|TRBV7-3|TRBD1|TRBJ1-2
CASSITGTGGYGYTF
TGTGCCAGCAGCATTACCGGGACAGGTGGCTATGGCTACACCTTC
>NA|TRBV5-1|TRBD2|TRBJ2-5
CASKRGQETQYF
TGCGCCAGCAAGCGGGGCCAAGAGACCCAGTACTTC
>NA|TRBV4-1|TRBD2|TRBJ2-7
CASSQRMIAGGPIYEQYF
TGCGCCAGCAGCCAAAGAATGATAGCGGGAGGGCCCATTTACGAGCAGTACTTC
>once|TRBV2|NA|TRBJ1-3
CASSPTEWPGNTIYF
TGTGCCAGCAGCCCGACGGAGTGGCCTGGAAACACCATATATTTT
>few|TRBV6-5|NA|TRBJ2-7
CASSLWPKGAYEQYF
TGTGCCAGCAGTTTATGGCCGAAGGGGGCCTACGAGCAGTACTTC
>NA|TRBV6-5|NA|TRBJ1-2
CASRGYYGYTF
TGTGCCAGCAGAGGATACTATGGCTACACCTTC
>few|TRBV4-2|NA|TRBJ1-4
CASSLSYRGSNEKLFF
TGTGCCAGCAGCCTATCCTATAGGGGCTCTAATGAAAAACTGTTTTTT
>NA|TRBV10-3|TRBD2|TRBJ2-3
CAIRLAENTDTQYF
TGTGCCATCAGGCTAGCGGAGAACACAGATACGCAGTATTTT
>NA|TRBV29-1|TRBD1|TRBJ2-7
CSVAGQGYEQYF
TGCAGCGTTGCGGGACAGGGTTACGAGCAGTACTTC
>few|TRBV2|NA|TRBJ2-1
CASSVTDEQFF
TGTGCCAGCAGTGTGACGGATGAGCAGTTCTTC
>NA|TRBV5-4|TRBD1|TRBJ1-2
CASSLSVLAGGGGYTF
TGTGCCAGCAGCCTGTCCGTTTTGGCAGGGGGAGGTGGCTACACCTTC
>NA|TRBV6-5|NA|TRBJ1-3
CASRTSGNTIYF
TGTGCCAGCAGGACTTCTGGAAACACCATATATTTT